This T cell receptor beta chain was documented in a study of CD8+CD57+ T cells in acquired aplastic anemia. V shed 4 bases, J shed 6 bases, and the junction held 9 bases outside the gene matches. CDR1 and CDR2 from the germline V gene are WNHNN and SYGVQD (reference sequence). This CDR3 is built from 15 residues. Genomic DNA acted as the template from which TCR beta VDJ combination and CDR3 sequence profiling were carried out. TCRdb passed the reads through MiXCR, listing each CDR3 protein once. Here the sample spans 150,000 to 180,000 distinct CDR3 sequences, around half being singletons. Sequencing was done on patients that had shown CD8+CD57+ cell expansion by flow cytometry.

V usage is TRBV10-1 and J usage is TRBJ2-7; 10 bases fit TRBD2. The sample comprised sorted CD4+, CD8+, or CD8+CD57+ T cells (not recorded which) from PBMCs. This sequence originates from a human donor with aplastic anemia. The CDR3 reads CASSGQRGGPGEQYF. In DNA form, the CDR3 reads TGCGCCAGCAGTGGGCAGCGGGGGGGCCCGGGCGAGCAGTACTTC.